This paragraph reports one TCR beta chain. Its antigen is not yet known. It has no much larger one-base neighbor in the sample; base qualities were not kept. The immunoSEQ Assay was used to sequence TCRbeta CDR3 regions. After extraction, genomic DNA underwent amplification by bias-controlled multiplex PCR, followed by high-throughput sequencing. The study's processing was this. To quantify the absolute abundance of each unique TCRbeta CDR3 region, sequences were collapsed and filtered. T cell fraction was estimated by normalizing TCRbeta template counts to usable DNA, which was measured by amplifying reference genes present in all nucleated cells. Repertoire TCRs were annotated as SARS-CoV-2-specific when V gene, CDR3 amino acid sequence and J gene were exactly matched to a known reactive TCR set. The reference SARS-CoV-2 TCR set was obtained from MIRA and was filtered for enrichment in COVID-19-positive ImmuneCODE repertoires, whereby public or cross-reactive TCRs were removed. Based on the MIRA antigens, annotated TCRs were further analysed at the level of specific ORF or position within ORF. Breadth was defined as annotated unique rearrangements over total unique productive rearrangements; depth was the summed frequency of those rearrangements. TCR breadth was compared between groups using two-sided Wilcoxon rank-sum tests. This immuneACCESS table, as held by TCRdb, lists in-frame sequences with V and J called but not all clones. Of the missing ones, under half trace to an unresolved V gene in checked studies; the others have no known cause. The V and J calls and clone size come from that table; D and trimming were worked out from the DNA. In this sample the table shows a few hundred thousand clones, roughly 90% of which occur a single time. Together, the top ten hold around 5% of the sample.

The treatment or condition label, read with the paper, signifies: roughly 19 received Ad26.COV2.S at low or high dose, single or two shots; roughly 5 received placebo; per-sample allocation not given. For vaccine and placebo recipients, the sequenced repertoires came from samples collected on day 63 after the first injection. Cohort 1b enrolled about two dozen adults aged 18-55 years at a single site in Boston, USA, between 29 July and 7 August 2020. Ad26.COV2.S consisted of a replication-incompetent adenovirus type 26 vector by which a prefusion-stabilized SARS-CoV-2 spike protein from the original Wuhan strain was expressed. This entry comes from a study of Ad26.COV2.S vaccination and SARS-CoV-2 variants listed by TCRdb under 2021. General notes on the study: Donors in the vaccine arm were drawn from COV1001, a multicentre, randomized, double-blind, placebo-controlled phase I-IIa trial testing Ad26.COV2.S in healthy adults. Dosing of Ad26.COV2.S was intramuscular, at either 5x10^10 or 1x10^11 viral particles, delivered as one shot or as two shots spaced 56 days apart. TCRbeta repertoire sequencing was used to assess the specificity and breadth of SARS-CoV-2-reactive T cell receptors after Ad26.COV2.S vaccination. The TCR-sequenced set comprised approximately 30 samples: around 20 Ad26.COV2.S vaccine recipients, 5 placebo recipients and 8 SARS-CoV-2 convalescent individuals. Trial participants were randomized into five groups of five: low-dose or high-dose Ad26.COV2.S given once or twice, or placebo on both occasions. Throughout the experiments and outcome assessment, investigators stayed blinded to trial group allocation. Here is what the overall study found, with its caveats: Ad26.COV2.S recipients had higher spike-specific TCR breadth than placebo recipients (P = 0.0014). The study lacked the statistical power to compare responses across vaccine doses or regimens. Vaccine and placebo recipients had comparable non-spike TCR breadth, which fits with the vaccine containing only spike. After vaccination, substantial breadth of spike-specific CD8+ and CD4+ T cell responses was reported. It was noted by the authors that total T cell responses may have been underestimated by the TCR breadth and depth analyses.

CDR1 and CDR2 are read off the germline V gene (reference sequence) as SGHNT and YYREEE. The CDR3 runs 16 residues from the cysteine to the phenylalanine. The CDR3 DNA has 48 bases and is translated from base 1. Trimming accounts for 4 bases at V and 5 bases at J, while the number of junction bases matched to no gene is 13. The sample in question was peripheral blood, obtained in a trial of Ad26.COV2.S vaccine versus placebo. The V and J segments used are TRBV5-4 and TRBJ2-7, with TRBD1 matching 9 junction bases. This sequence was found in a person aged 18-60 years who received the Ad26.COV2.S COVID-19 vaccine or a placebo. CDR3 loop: CASSPGQGRIVDEQYF. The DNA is TGTGCCAGCAGCCCTGGACAGGGGCGGATTGTCGACGAGCAGTACTTC.